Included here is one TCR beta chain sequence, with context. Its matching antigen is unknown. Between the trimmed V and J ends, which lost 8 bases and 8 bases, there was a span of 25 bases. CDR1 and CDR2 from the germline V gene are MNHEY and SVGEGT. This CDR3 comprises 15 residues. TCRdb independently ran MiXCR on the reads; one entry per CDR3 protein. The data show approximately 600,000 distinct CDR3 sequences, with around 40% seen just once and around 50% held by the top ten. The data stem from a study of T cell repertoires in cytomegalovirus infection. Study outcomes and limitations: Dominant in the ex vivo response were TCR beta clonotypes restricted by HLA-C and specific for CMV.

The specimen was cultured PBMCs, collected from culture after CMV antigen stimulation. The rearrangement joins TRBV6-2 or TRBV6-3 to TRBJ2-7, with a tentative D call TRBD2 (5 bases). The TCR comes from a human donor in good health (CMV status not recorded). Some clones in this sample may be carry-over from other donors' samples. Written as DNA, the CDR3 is TGTGCCAGCTCCCGCGCCGCCTCCCGACTACTGCAGCAGTACTTC. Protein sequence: CASSRAASRLLQQYF.